A single sample is the source of the 32 T cell receptor beta chains below, sequenced in a study of regulatory T cells in long-lasting Graves disease (dated by TCRdb to about 2021). Receptor libraries were prepared by multiplex PCR. The sequencing machine was an Illumina HiSeq 4000. TCR beta libraries were built with iRepertoire HTBI primers and Arm-PCR amplification of CDR3 regions. Clones were called with MiXCR by TCRdb after fastp trimmed the public reads at Q25, and only in-frame beta chains were retained. Under each unique CDR3 protein, matching rows form one entry showing the most common genes and DNA. The sample has approximately 250,000 distinct CDR3 sequences on record, around 17% of them singletons. Roughly a fifth of the sample lies in the top ten. Explained via the paper, the time point label denotes: newly diagnosed GD, antithyroid drugs for less than 3 months. RNA was extracted from PBMCs in TRIzol for both TCR sequencing and RNA sequencing.

The sequencing used peripheral blood mononuclear cells (PBMCs), collected at new diagnosis, from a patient treated with antithyroid drugs. The source of these receptors is a female donor with Graves disease.

This clonotype appeared many times. The CDR3 DNA sequence: TGTGCCAGCAGATCGACAGGGGGCGGTTTAGATACGCAGTATTTT. Amino acid sequence: CASRSTGGGLDTQYF. The V call is TRBV6-2 or TRBV6-3, the J call TRBJ2-3; TRBD1 matches at 10 bases. The CDR3 extends over 15 amino acids. V lost 6 bases to trimming and J lost 5 bases; unmatched junction nucleotides: 8. Per the germline V gene, CDR1 is MNHEY and CDR2 is SVGEGT.

Ten or more counts support this clonotype. The gene calls are TRBV11-2 and TRBJ1-4, with D perhaps matching TRBD1 (5 bases). Trimming removed 4 bases at V and 7 bases at J, with 13 bases between. Looked up from germline, CDR1 is SGHAT and CDR2 is FQNNGV. This CDR3 spans 14 amino acids. The CDR3 bases are TGTGCCAGCAGCTCTCAGTGGGGGAGTGAAAAACTGTTTTTT. Translating gives CASSSQWGSEKLFF. Full variable domain (rest looked up from reference TRBV11-2 and TRBJ1-4): EAGVAQSPRYKIIEKRQSVAFWCNPISGHATLYWYQQILGQGPKLLIQFQNNGVVDDSQLPKDRFSAERLKGVDSTLKIQPAKLEDSAVYLCASSSQWGSEKLFFGSGTQLSVL.

This clonotype was recorded at least ten times. This chain joins TRBV6-1 and TRBJ2-6; D unresolved. Germline V gene sequence: CDR1 MNHNS, CDR2 SASEGT. The CDR3 extends over 15 amino acids. The V and J ends lost 4 bases and 0 bases respectively, with 7 bases between them. CDR3 nucleotide sequence: TGTGCCAGCAGTGCATTCGTCTCTGGGGCCAACGTCCTGACTTTC. Protein: CASSAFVSGANVLTF.

This clonotype has more than one count but fewer than ten. This chain joins TRBV6-5 and TRBJ2-3; 8 bases match TRBD2. J was trimmed by 5 bases and V by 2 bases; bases with no gene match: 3. This CDR3 is 14 amino acids long. Looked up from germline, CDR1 is MNHEY and CDR2 is SVGAGI. Here the CDR3 DNA reads TGTGCCAGCAGTTACAGCCTAGCGGGAGATACGCAGTATTTT. Residues: CASSYSLAGDTQYF.

This clonotype has ten or more counts. In nucleotides, the CDR3 is TGTGCCAGCAGCTTAGACGAGTTCTCTGGAAACACCATATATTTT. It specifies CASSLDEFSGNTIYF. The genes are TRBV7-8 and TRBJ1-3, with D unresolved. CDR1 is SGHVS and CDR2 is FQNEAQ in the germline V gene. This CDR3 has 15 residues. V lost 1 base and J lost 0, with 7 bases in between. Full variable domain (outside the CDR3, taken from reference TRBV7-8 and TRBJ1-3): GAGVSQSPRYKVAKRGQDVALRCDPISGHVSLFWYQQALGQGPEFLTYFQNEAQLDKSGLPSDRFFAERPEGSVSTLKIQRTQQEDSAVYLCASSLDEFSGNTIYFGEGSWLTVV.

This clonotype was observed a handful of times. The chain links TRBV9 to TRBJ2-1; 7 bases match TRBD2. The germline V gene has CDR1 SGDLS and CDR2 YYNGEE. CDR3 length: 21 amino acids. V lost 0 bases and J lost 5; bases outside the gene matches: 23. The CDR3 bases are TGTGCCAGCAGCGTAGGGTTAGGGTACAGCGGGATTCGTCCCCAAAACAATGAGCAGTTCTTC. Translation gives CASSVGLGYSGIRPQNNEQFF.

The chain carries TRBV5-1 and TRBJ2-1; D not resolved. The V gene's germline CDR1 is SGHRS and CDR2 YFSETQ. This CDR3 is 12 amino acids long. The V end lost 4 bases, the J end lost 7 bases, and 9 bases lay between the germline ends. CDR3 nucleotide sequence: TGCGCCAGCAGCATGTCTGGGAATGAGCAGTTCTTC. Its translation: CASSMSGNEQFF.

The genes are TRBV20-1 and TRBJ2-5; the match to TRBD2 covers 7 bases. Losses at the gene ends were 2 bases for V and 1 base for J; bases not matched to a gene: 4. The germline CDR1 and CDR2 sequences are DFQATT and SNEGSKA (reference sequence). The CDR3 covers 14 residues. CDR3 DNA sequence: TGCAGTGCTAGAAAAACGGGAGGCCAAGAGACCCAGTACTTC. It codes for CSARKTGGQETQYF.

This clonotype was seen ten or more times. A read error may produce the germline difference seen at one junction end. This chain uses TRBV11-2 with TRBJ1-1; D remains ambiguous. Germline assignment: CDR1 SGHAT and CDR2 FQNNGV. The CDR3 is made up of 16 amino acids. The CDR3 protein is CASSQPPRAENTEAFF. CDR3 bases: TGCGCCAGCAGCCAACCACCCCGGGCGGAGAACACTGAAGCTTTCTTT.

V is TRBV2 and J is TRBJ2-7; TRBD2 aligns across 11 bases. Trimming removed 3 bases from V and 4 bases from J; junction bases left unmatched: 5. Germline assignment: CDR1 SNHLY and CDR2 FYNNEI. This CDR3 comprises 15 residues. CDR3 protein: CASSDGTSGVYEQYF. The DNA for the CDR3 is TGTGCCAGCAGTGACGGGACTAGCGGAGTTTACGAGCAGTACTTC.

This clonotype came up many times. The chain recombines TRBV6-1 with TRBJ2-7; TRBD2 agrees at 14 bases. CDR1 and CDR2 (germline): MNHNS, SASEGT. V lost 6 bases to trimming and J lost 4 bases; unmatched junction nucleotides: 5. This CDR3 contains 15 residues. The CDR3 reads CASSDGTSGSYEQYF. The CDR3 nucleotides are TGTGCCAGCAGCGATGGGACTAGCGGGAGTTACGAGCAGTACTTC.

Worth noting for this clonotype: This may arise from a read error, as a much more abundant clone is one base away. The CDR3 sequence: CASSDRDNGEAFF. The CDR3 nucleotides are TGTGCCAGCAGCGACAGGGACAATGGTGAAGCTTTCTTT. The V call is TRBV6-1, the J call TRBJ1-1, with 7 bases that match TRBD1. This CDR3 is 13 amino acids long. V was pared by 6 bases and J by 7 bases, with 8 bases of the junction left unmatched. Germline loops: CDR1 MNHNS, CDR2 SASEGT.

The sample holds a few counts of this clonotype. The chain couples TRBV18 to TRBJ2-3; D is perhaps TRBD2 (6 bases). Trimming pared 3 bases from V and 5 bases from J, leaving 12 bases between. This CDR3 is 14 amino acids long. Germline CDR1 reads KGHSH; CDR2 reads LQKENI. This CDR3 is CASSPTRGGDTQYF. Here the CDR3 DNA reads TGTGCCAGCTCACCGACGCGGGGCGGAGATACGCAGTATTTT. The complete variable domain, with remaining parts taken from reference TRBV18 and TRBJ2-3, reads NAGVMQNPRHLVRRRGQEARLRCSPMKGHSHVYWYRQLPEEGLKFMVYLQKENIIDESGMPKERFSAEFPKEGPSILRIQQVVRGDSAAYFCASSPTRGGDTQYFGPGTRLTVL.

The table lists this clonotype with many counts. This chain joins TRBV2 and TRBJ2-2; D possibly uses TRBD1 or TRBD2 (5 bases each). This CDR3 contains 14 residues. The germline V and J ends were trimmed by 8 bases and 2 bases, with 12 bases remaining between them. Germline lookup yields CDR1 SNHLY and CDR2 FYNNEI. The CDR3 is CASWWDGNTGELFF. CDR3 nucleotides: TGTGCCAGCTGGTGGGACGGTAACACCGGGGAGCTGTTTTTT.

This clonotype was detected a few times. A clone one base away is much larger, so this may be a read error. This chain connects TRBV20-1 to TRBJ1-1, with a possible D match to TRBD1 (5 bases). The CDR3 length is 13 residues. Germline V gene lookup returns CDR1 DFQATT and CDR2 SNEGSKA (reference sequence). Trimming took 3 bases from V and 1 from J, leaving 9 bases between them. The CDR3 DNA reads as TGCAGTGCTAGGCCCAGGGCGAACACTGAAGCTTTCTTT. It is translated as CSARPRANTEAFF.

This clonotype was counted a few times. A much larger clone differs from this one at a single base, so this may be a read error. The chain carries TRBV18 and TRBJ1-1, with unresolved D. Germline V gene data show CDR1 as KGHSH and CDR2 as LQKENI. The CDR3 covers 14 residues. The CDR3 here is CAGSPRQVNTEAFF. DNA of the CDR3: TGTGCCGGCTCACCACGGCAGGTGAACACTGAAGCTTTCTTT.

This clonotype was found many times. The chain couples TRBV10-3 to TRBJ2-5; D gene uncertain. Per germline, CDR1 ENHRY and CDR2 SYGVKD. The CDR3 spans 11 residues. V lost 2 bases, J lost 5 bases, and 3 bases lay in between. The CDR3 here is CAISEQETQYF. DNA for the CDR3: TGTGCCATCAGTGAGCAGGAGACCCAGTACTTC.

The chain couples TRBV18 to TRBJ2-1; TRBD1 aligns across 8 bases. The CDR3 totals 15 residues. Germline-derived CDR1 and CDR2 are KGHSH and LQKENI. V trimming: 3 bases; J trimming: 5 bases; junction bases outside the gene matches: 6. Written as DNA, the CDR3 is TGTGCCAGCTCACCGAACAGGGGGGTGGACAATGAGCAGTTCTTC. Its protein product is CASSPNRGVDNEQFF.

This clonotype was recorded many times. The V gene is TRBV11-2, the J gene TRBJ2-7; 9 bases agree with TRBD1. CDR3 length: 17 amino acids. Germline V gene data show CDR1 as SGHAT and CDR2 as FQNNGV. J was trimmed by 2 bases and V by 5 bases; bases with no gene match: 13. CDR3 amino acids: CASSPVNRGRTTYEQYF. CDR3 coding DNA: TGTGCCAGCAGCCCCGTTAACAGGGGGCGGACGACCTACGAGCAGTACTTC.

This clonotype was counted once. The chain uses TRBV2 and TRBJ2-3, with 9 bases matching TRBD1. This CDR3 comprises 15 residues. CDR1 and CDR2 (germline): SNHLY, FYNNEI. Trimming took 8 bases from V and 4 from J; bases not matched to a gene: 10. The CDR3 DNA sequence: TGTGCCAGCCGAAGTCAAGGGGACAGGGCAGATACGCAGTATTTT. It yields the protein CASRSQGDRADTQYF.

The rearrangement uses TRBV27 and TRBJ1-1; TRBD1 matches 9 bases. Germline V gene lookup returns CDR1 MNHEY and CDR2 SMNVEV (reference sequence). The trim removed 1 base at V and 3 bases at J, leaving 0 bases unmatched. The CDR3 extends over 14 amino acids. In nucleotides, the CDR3 is TGTGCCAGCAGTTTATGGACAGGGGACACTGAAGCTTTCTTT. Translated: CASSLWTGDTEAFF.

This clonotype was observed many times. The rearrangement joins TRBV10-3 to TRBJ2-1; D uncertain. There are 13 residues in the CDR3. V was cut by 7 bases and J by 8 bases, with 15 bases left in between. Per germline, CDR1 ENHRY and CDR2 SYGVKD. This chain's CDR3 is CAITREPSDEQFF. The CDR3, as DNA: TGTGCCATCACCAGAGAGCCCAGCGATGAGCAGTTCTTC.

The chain combines TRBV29-1 with TRBJ2-1; 7 bases fit TRBD2. The germline CDR1 and CDR2 sequences are SQVTM and ANQGSEA. The CDR3 runs to 14 residues. V shed 7 bases and J 1 base; nucleotides not matched to a gene: 7. Written as DNA, the CDR3 is TGCAGCGCCTTAACCGGGGGGTCCTACAATGAGCAGTTCTTC. It specifies CSALTGGSYNEQFF.

This clonotype was observed a few times. The gene calls are TRBV4-1 and TRBJ1-4, with D possibly matching TRBD1 (6 bases). The CDR3 length is 14 residues. V was trimmed by 6 bases and J by 3 bases, leaving 11 bases between them. Germline CDR1 is MGHRA and CDR2 is YSYEKL. In DNA, the CDR3 is TGCGCCAGCAGGGCGGGGGCGGCTAATGAAAAACTGTTTTTT. This translates into CASRAGAANEKLFF.

This clonotype came up many times. The chain has TRBV6-2 or TRBV6-3 and TRBJ2-5, with 7 bases lining up with TRBD2. Germline assignment: CDR1 MNHEY and CDR2 SVGEGT. The CDR3 consists of 18 residues. Losses at the gene ends were 8 bases for V and 4 bases for J; bases not matched to a gene: 22. The CDR3 protein is CASDGGFEVPGGRETQYF. The DNA for the CDR3 is TGTGCCAGCGACGGAGGGTTTGAGGTACCGGGAGGTAGAGAGACCCAGTACTTC.

There are many counts of this clonotype. The CDR3: CASSLGLAGDRDTQYF. The DNA of the CDR3 is TGTGCCAGCAGTTTAGGACTAGCGGGAGATCGAGATACGCAGTATTTT. The J gene is TRBJ2-3, the V gene TRBV12-3 or TRBV12-4; TRBD2 matches at 12 bases. V shed 1 base and J 5 bases; nucleotides not matched to a gene: 4. The CDR3 length is 16 residues.

The chain joins TRBV14 to TRBJ1-6, with D uncertain. V lost 1 base and J lost 10, with 5 bases in between. The CDR3 is 12 amino acids. Germline CDR1 is SGHDN and CDR2 is FVKESK. The CDR3 DNA sequence: TGTGCCAGCAGCCAAGTCGGGTCACCCCTCCACTTT. Translation gives CASSQVGSPLHF.

This chain uses TRBV30 with TRBJ1-4, with D perhaps matching TRBD1 (6 bases). This CDR3 has 13 amino acids. Germline CDR1 GTSNPN, CDR2 SVGIG (reference sequence). The ends were cut back, 6 bases at V and 4 bases at J, with 12 bases in the middle. CDR3 loop: CACATGFNEKLFF. CDR3 DNA: TGTGCCTGCGCGACAGGTTTTAATGAAAAACTGTTTTTT.

This clonotype was detected many times. This sequence joins TRBV30 and TRBJ2-1; TRBD2 is a possible D gene (6 bases). CDR1 is GTSNPN and CDR2 is SVGIG in the germline V gene (reference sequence). V was clipped by 2 bases and J by 5 bases, with 13 bases between them. The CDR3 has 14 amino acids. In DNA, the CDR3 is TGTGCCTGGAGTTCCTGGGCGGGAAACAATGAGCAGTTCTTC. This codes for CAWSSWAGNNEQFF.

In this sample, this clonotype turned up many times. V gene TRBV7-9 combines with J gene TRBJ1-1, with 9 nucleotides matching TRBD1. The V segment lost 1 base and the J segment 5 bases; nucleotides outside the gene matches: 5. The CDR3 is 15 residues long. Germline loops: CDR1 SEHNR, CDR2 FQNEAQ (reference sequence). The CDR3 reads CASSLVTGGKTEAFF. The CDR3 region has the DNA TGTGCCAGCAGCTTAGTCACAGGGGGCAAAACTGAAGCTTTCTTT.

The sample holds many counts of this clonotype. V and J are TRBV12-5 and TRBJ2-1; 8 bases agree with TRBD2. The CDR3 contains 17 residues. The trim removed 8 bases at V and 3 bases at J, leaving 15 bases unmatched. Germline V lookup: CDR1 LGHNT, CDR2 FRNRAP. The CDR3 DNA sequence: TGTGCTAGTACGTGGTTGGAGCGGGAGTATAGCTACAATGAGCAGTTCTTC. Translated, it gives CASTWLEREYSYNEQFF.

This clonotype turned up a few times. A much larger clone lies a single base off, so this may be a read error. The chain couples TRBV24-1 to TRBJ2-2, with TRBD1 identical over 7 bases. CDR1 and CDR2 (germline): KGHDR, SFDVKD. The CDR3 is made up of 15 amino acids. The CDR3 nucleotides are TGTGCCACCAGTGCTCGTGACAGGGACACCGGGGAGCCGTTTTTT. It encodes CATSARDRDTGEPFF.